The rows below give T cell receptor beta chains drawn from one sample of a study of identical twins. TCRdb called the 5' RACE reads again in MiXCR, with one record for every CDR3 protein. Of more than 250,000 distinct CDR3 sequences in the sample, 8% to 9% were seen once. The data also belong to a second study, concerning yellow fever vaccine responses in identical twins.

The specimen sequenced was memory (CD45RO+) T cells sorted from blood. The origin of the receptors is a woman under 30 in good health. The CDR3 runs from the conserved cysteine through the conserved F or W. Fields, in order: V gene, D gene, J gene, clone size, CDR3 protein, CDR3 DNA. The D gene is left open where the match is weak. Where a row states a size, it is once, few, many or the class of an expanded clone; other rows omit it.

V gene: TRBV5-1
D gene: TRBD1
J gene: TRBJ1-1
clone size: many
CDR3 protein: CASSLAGGNTEAFF
CDR3 DNA: TGCGCCAGCAGCTTGGCAGGGGGCAACACTGAAGCTTTCTTT

V gene: TRBV20-1
D gene: .
J gene: TRBJ2-3
clone size: .
CDR3 protein: CSAENTDTQYF
CDR3 DNA: TGCAGTGCTGAGAACACAGATACGCAGTATTTT

V gene: TRBV4-1
D gene: TRBD2
J gene: TRBJ2-5
clone size: many
CDR3 protein: CASSQGGTSGQETQYF
CDR3 DNA: TGCGCCAGCAGCCAAGGCGGGACTAGCGGCCAAGAGACCCAGTACTTC

V gene: TRBV6-1
D gene: .
J gene: TRBJ1-1
clone size: .
CDR3 protein: CATPGDGWNTEAFF
CDR3 DNA: TGTGCCACCCCGGGGGACGGCTGGAACACTGAAGCTTTCTTT

V gene: TRBV5-6
D gene: .
J gene: TRBJ1-1
clone size: many
CDR3 protein: CASSLGSLNTEAFF
CDR3 DNA: TGTGCCAGCAGCCTCGGCTCTTTGAACACTGAAGCTTTCTTT

V gene: TRBV24-1
D gene: .
J gene: TRBJ2-1
clone size: .
CDR3 protein: CATSDLIGENRNEQFF
CDR3 DNA: TGTGCCACCAGTGATTTGATCGGGGAGAACCGCAATGAGCAGTTCTTC

V gene: TRBV6-1
D gene: TRBD2
J gene: TRBJ2-1
clone size: many
CDR3 protein: CASSPSGRANEQFF
CDR3 DNA: TGTGCCAGCAGTCCCAGCGGGAGGGCCAATGAGCAGTTCTTC

V gene: TRBV25-1
D gene: TRBD1
J gene: TRBJ2-5
clone size: many
CDR3 protein: CASSDTGAEETQYF
CDR3 DNA: TGTGCCAGCAGTGATACAGGGGCAGAAGAGACCCAGTACTTC

V gene: TRBV5-1
D gene: TRBD1
J gene: TRBJ1-2
clone size: .
CDR3 protein: CASSLGTDNYGYTF
CDR3 DNA: TGCGCCAGCAGCTTAGGGACAGATAACTATGGCTACACCTTC

V gene: TRBV5-6
D gene: .
J gene: TRBJ1-2
clone size: many
CDR3 protein: CASSLEGGIYGYTF
CDR3 DNA: TGTGCCAGCAGCTTGGAGGGAGGCATCTATGGCTACACCTTC

V gene: TRBV9
D gene: TRBD1
J gene: TRBJ1-1
clone size: many
CDR3 protein: CASSVSEAGGAEAFF
CDR3 DNA: TGTGCCAGCAGCGTATCAGAGGCAGGGGGGGCTGAAGCTTTCTTT

V gene: TRBV19
D gene: .
J gene: TRBJ2-7
clone size: .
CDR3 protein: CASGEVYEQYF
CDR3 DNA: TGTGCCAGTGGGGAGGTCTACGAGCAGTACTTC

V gene: TRBV10-1
D gene: .
J gene: TRBJ2-2
clone size: .
CDR3 protein: CASSGWDPGELFF
CDR3 DNA: TGCGCCAGCAGTGGTTGGGACCCCGGGGAGCTGTTTTTT

V gene: TRBV24-1
D gene: TRBD2
J gene: TRBJ2-1
clone size: many
CDR3 protein: CATSEAGRGYNEQFF
CDR3 DNA: TGTGCCACCAGTGAAGCGGGGAGAGGGTACAATGAGCAGTTCTTC

V gene: TRBV18
D gene: TRBD1
J gene: TRBJ1-2
clone size: once
CDR3 protein: CASETGEDGYTF
CDR3 DNA: TGTGCCAGCGAGACAGGGGAGGACGGCTACACCTTC

V gene: TRBV9
D gene: TRBD1
J gene: TRBJ2-5
clone size: few
CDR3 protein: CASSEGARQETQYF
CDR3 DNA: TGTGCCAGCAGTGAGGGGGCCAGACAAGAGACCCAGTACTTC

V gene: TRBV6-1
D gene: .
J gene: TRBJ1-1
clone size: many
CDR3 protein: CASSPPGGGWGAFF
CDR3 DNA: TGTGCCAGCAGCCCGCCGGGTGGGGGCTGGGGAGCTTTCTTT

V gene: TRBV12-3/TRBV12-4
D gene: .
J gene: TRBJ1-5
clone size: many
CDR3 protein: CASSFSLDQPQHF
CDR3 DNA: TGTGCCAGCAGTTTTTCACTCGATCAGCCCCAGCATTTT

V gene: TRBV18
D gene: .
J gene: TRBJ2-7
clone size: few
CDR3 protein: CASSPRFDEQYF
CDR3 DNA: TGTGCCAGCTCACCACGGTTCGACGAGCAGTACTTC

V gene: TRBV2
D gene: .
J gene: TRBJ1-1
clone size: .
CDR3 protein: CASRKLDATEAFF
CDR3 DNA: TGTGCCAGCAGGAAACTGGACGCCACTGAAGCTTTCTTT

V gene: TRBV2
D gene: .
J gene: TRBJ2-3
clone size: many
CDR3 protein: CASSEGGTSTDTQYF
CDR3 DNA: TGTGCCAGCAGTGAAGGCGGGACTAGCACAGATACGCAGTATTTT

V gene: TRBV12-5
D gene: .
J gene: TRBJ1-2
clone size: few
CDR3 protein: CASAFDSEYGYTF
CDR3 DNA: TGTGCTAGTGCCTTCGACTCTGAATATGGCTACACCTTC

V gene: TRBV15
D gene: .
J gene: TRBJ1-3
clone size: few
CDR3 protein: CATSRAGARAGYF
CDR3 DNA: TGTGCCACCAGCAGAGCAGGGGCCCGGGCTGGTTATTTT

V gene: TRBV9
D gene: TRBD1
J gene: TRBJ2-5
clone size: .
CDR3 protein: CASSVGTGGRNQETQYF
CDR3 DNA: TGTGCCAGCAGCGTAGGAACAGGGGGCAGGAACCAAGAGACCCAGTACTTC

V gene: TRBV6-1
D gene: .
J gene: TRBJ2-6
clone size: few
CDR3 protein: CASSRASVPNSGANVLTF
CDR3 DNA: TGTGCCAGCAGCCGGGCGTCAGTCCCCAACTCTGGGGCCAACGTCCTGACTTTC

V gene: TRBV18
D gene: .
J gene: TRBJ2-5
clone size: many
CDR3 protein: CASSPKGETQYF
CDR3 DNA: TGTGCCAGCTCACCAAAGGGGGAGACCCAGTACTTC

V gene: TRBV20-1
D gene: .
J gene: TRBJ2-1
clone size: many
CDR3 protein: CSARGTRGNEQFF
CDR3 DNA: TGCAGTGCTAGAGGCACTAGAGGAAATGAGCAGTTCTTC

V gene: TRBV12-3/TRBV12-4
D gene: .
J gene: TRBJ1-5
clone size: few
CDR3 protein: CASRASTSNQPQHF
CDR3 DNA: TGTGCCAGCAGAGCCTCAACTAGCAATCAGCCCCAGCATTTT

V gene: TRBV3-1
D gene: TRBD2
J gene: TRBJ2-3
clone size: many
CDR3 protein: CASSQGTSGDPSTDTQYF
CDR3 DNA: TGTGCCAGCAGCCAAGGCACTAGCGGGGACCCAAGCACAGATACGCAGTATTTT

V gene: TRBV18
D gene: .
J gene: TRBJ1-2
clone size: .
CDR3 protein: CASSPSPTGGYTF
CDR3 DNA: TGTGCCAGCTCACCGTCGCCCACTGGGGGCTACACCTTC

V gene: TRBV6-1
D gene: .
J gene: TRBJ2-1
clone size: few
CDR3 protein: CASRNTGPYNEQFF
CDR3 DNA: TGTGCCAGCAGGAACACAGGGCCCTACAATGAGCAGTTCTTC

V gene: TRBV27
D gene: TRBD2
J gene: TRBJ2-1
clone size: many
CDR3 protein: CASSLRGTSGSRYNEQFF
CDR3 DNA: TGTGCCAGCAGTTTAAGAGGGACTAGCGGGAGTCGGTACAATGAGCAGTTCTTC

V gene: TRBV2
D gene: TRBD2
J gene: TRBJ2-3
clone size: .
CDR3 protein: CASSDISGRAGAGTDTQYF
CDR3 DNA: TGTGCCAGCAGTGATATAAGCGGGAGGGCTGGGGCCGGGACAGATACGCAGTATTTT

V gene: TRBV20-1
D gene: .
J gene: TRBJ2-2
clone size: few
CDR3 protein: CSANTGGGELFF
CDR3 DNA: TGCAGTGCTAACACAGGTGGCGGGGAGCTGTTTTTT

V gene: TRBV20-1
D gene: .
J gene: TRBJ2-7
clone size: .
CDR3 protein: CSALGRLSYEQYF
CDR3 DNA: TGCAGTGCCTTGGGACGGCTATCCTACGAGCAGTACTTC

V gene: TRBV7-8
D gene: .
J gene: TRBJ2-6
clone size: few
CDR3 protein: CASSRQAVTPGANVLTF
CDR3 DNA: TGTGCCAGCAGTAGACAGGCCGTAACGCCTGGGGCCAACGTCCTGACTTTC

V gene: TRBV18
D gene: TRBD1
J gene: TRBJ2-7
clone size: .
CDR3 protein: CASSQNRGDRDEQYF
CDR3 DNA: TGTGCCAGCTCACAAAACAGGGGGGATCGGGACGAGCAGTACTTC

V gene: TRBV20-1
D gene: .
J gene: TRBJ2-5
clone size: many
CDR3 protein: CSARDGQGRETQYF
CDR3 DNA: TGCAGTGCTAGAGATGGGCAGGGGAGAGAGACCCAGTACTTC

V gene: TRBV3-1
D gene: TRBD2
J gene: TRBJ2-3
clone size: .
CDR3 protein: CASSQDAGGRDTQYF
CDR3 DNA: TGTGCCAGCAGCCAAGACGCGGGGGGGCGAGATACGCAGTATTTT

V gene: TRBV9
D gene: TRBD2
J gene: TRBJ2-2
clone size: many
CDR3 protein: CASSGILAFNTGELFF
CDR3 DNA: TGTGCCAGCAGCGGTATACTAGCGTTCAACACCGGGGAGCTGTTTTTT

V gene: TRBV5-1
D gene: TRBD2
J gene: TRBJ2-7
clone size: .
CDR3 protein: CASSLSGGPVEQYF
CDR3 DNA: TGCGCCAGCAGCTTGTCGGGAGGGCCCGTCGAGCAGTACTTC

V gene: TRBV20-1
D gene: .
J gene: TRBJ2-5
clone size: few
CDR3 protein: CSARDPQIYQETQYF
CDR3 DNA: TGCAGTGCTAGAGATCCCCAGATTTACCAAGAGACCCAGTACTTC

V gene: TRBV20-1
D gene: .
J gene: TRBJ2-7
clone size: many
CDR3 protein: CSARDRASTSPYEQYF
CDR3 DNA: TGCAGTGCTAGAGATAGAGCCTCAACTAGCCCCTACGAGCAGTACTTC

V gene: TRBV24-1
D gene: TRBD1
J gene: TRBJ2-5
clone size: many
CDR3 protein: CATSDSGGVETQYF
CDR3 DNA: TGTGCCACCAGTGATTCAGGGGGCGTCGAGACCCAGTACTTC

V gene: TRBV28
D gene: .
J gene: TRBJ2-7
clone size: many
CDR3 protein: CASRRDGPYEQYF
CDR3 DNA: TGTGCCAGCAGGAGGGACGGACCCTACGAGCAGTACTTC

V gene: TRBV6-2/TRBV6-3
D gene: .
J gene: TRBJ2-7
clone size: .
CDR3 protein: CASRPSPAEPTSYEQYF
CDR3 DNA: TGTGCCAGCAGACCCAGCCCCGCGGAACCTACGTCCTACGAGCAGTACTTC

V gene: TRBV10-3
D gene: .
J gene: TRBJ2-5
clone size: few
CDR3 protein: CAISGTWSQETQYF
CDR3 DNA: TGTGCCATCAGTGGTACTTGGTCTCAAGAGACCCAGTACTTC